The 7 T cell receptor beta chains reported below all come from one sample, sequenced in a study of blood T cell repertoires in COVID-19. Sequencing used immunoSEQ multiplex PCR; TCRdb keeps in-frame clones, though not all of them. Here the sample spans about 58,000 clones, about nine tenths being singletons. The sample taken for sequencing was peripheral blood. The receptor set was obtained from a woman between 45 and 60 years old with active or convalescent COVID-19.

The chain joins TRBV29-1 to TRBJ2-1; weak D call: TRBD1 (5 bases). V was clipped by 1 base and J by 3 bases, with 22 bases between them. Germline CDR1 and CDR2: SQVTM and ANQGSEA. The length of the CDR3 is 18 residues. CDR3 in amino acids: CSVEAYPLGANDYNEQFF. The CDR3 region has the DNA TGCAGCGTTGAAGCCTACCCGCTAGGGGCCAACGACTACAATGAGCAGTTCTTC.

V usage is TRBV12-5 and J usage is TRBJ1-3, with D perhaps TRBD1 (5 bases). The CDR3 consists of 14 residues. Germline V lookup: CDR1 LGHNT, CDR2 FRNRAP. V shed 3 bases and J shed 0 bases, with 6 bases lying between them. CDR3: CASGLQVSGNTIYF. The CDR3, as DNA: TGTGCTAGTGGTTTACAGGTCTCTGGAAACACCATATATTTT.

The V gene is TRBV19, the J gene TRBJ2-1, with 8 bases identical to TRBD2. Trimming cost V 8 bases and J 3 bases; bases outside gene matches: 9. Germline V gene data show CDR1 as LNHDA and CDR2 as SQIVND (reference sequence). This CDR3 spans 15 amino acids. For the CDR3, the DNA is TGTGCCAGTTCCTGGGGGCTAGCGGGCTACAATGAGCAGTTCTTC. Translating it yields CASSWGLAGYNEQFF.

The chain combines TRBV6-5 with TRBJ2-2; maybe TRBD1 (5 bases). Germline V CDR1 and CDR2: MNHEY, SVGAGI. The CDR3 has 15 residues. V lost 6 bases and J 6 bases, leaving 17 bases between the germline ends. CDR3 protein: CASRGSGKTAGELFF. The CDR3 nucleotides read TGTGCCAGCAGAGGTTCAGGGAAAACGGCCGGGGAGCTGTTTTTT.

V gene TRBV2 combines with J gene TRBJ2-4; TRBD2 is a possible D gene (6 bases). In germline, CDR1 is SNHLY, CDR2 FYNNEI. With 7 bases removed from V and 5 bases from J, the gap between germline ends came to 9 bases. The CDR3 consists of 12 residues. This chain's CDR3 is CASIGGENIQYF. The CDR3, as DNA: TGTGCCAGCATAGGAGGGGAAAACATTCAGTACTTC.

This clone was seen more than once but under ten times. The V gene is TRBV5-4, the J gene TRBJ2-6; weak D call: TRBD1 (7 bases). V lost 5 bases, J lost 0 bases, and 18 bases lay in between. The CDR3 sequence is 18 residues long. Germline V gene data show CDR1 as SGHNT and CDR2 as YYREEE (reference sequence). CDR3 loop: CASSYSGGHSSGANVLTF. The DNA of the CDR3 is TGTGCCAGCAGTTATTCAGGGGGGCATAGCTCTGGGGCCAACGTCCTGACTTTC.

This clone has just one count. CDR3 residues: CASRLLGGSYNEQFF. The CDR3 DNA is TGTGCCAGCAGGCTTTTGGGGGGCTCCTACAATGAGCAGTTCTTC. V and J are TRBV5-5 and TRBJ2-1, with a possible D match to TRBD2 (6 bases). The germline CDR1 and CDR2 sequences are SGHKS and YYEKEE (reference sequence). The CDR3 is 15 amino acids. The V and J ends lost 5 bases and 0 bases respectively, with 12 bases between them.